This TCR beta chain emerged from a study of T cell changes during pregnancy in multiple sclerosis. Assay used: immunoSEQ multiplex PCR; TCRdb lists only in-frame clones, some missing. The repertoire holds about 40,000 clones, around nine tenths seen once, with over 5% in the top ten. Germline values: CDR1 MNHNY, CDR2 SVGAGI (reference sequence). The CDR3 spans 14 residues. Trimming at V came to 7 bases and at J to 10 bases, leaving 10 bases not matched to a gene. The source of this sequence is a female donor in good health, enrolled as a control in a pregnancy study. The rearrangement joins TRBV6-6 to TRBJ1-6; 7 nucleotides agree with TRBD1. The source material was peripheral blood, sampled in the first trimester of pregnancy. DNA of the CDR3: TGTGCCAGCACCCAAACAGGGGTAAAATCACCCCTCCACTTT. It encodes CASTQTGVKSPLHF.